The rows below give T cell receptor beta chains drawn from one sample of a study of blood T cell repertoires in COVID-19. TCRdb keeps only in-frame clones here, not all; method: immunoSEQ multiplex PCR. This table has under 300,000 clones, about 83% appearing once. The specimen was peripheral blood. All receptors come from a human donor in a cohort sampled during active COVID-19. Each CDR3 is given with its conserved first and last residue. The D gene is left open where the match is weak. Not all rows give a size; the values are once, few, many and, for expanded clones, a class.

D gene	V gene	CDR3 length	J gene	clone size	CDR3 protein	CDR3 DNA
.	TRBV19	13	TRBJ2-2	.	CASGTPNTGELFF	TGTGCCAGCGGGACACCGAACACCGGGGAGCTGTTTTTT
.	TRBV24-1	16	TRBJ2-3	.	CATSDANSPGTDTQYF	TGTGCCACCAGTGATGCGAACAGCCCAGGGACAGATACGCAGTATTTT
.	TRBV27	12	TRBJ1-5	.	CASSSLNQPQHF	TGTGCCAGCAGTTCCCTTAATCAGCCCCAGCATTTT
TRBD1	TRBV4-1	16	TRBJ2-5	few	CASSQGMTGGRETQYF	TGCGCCAGCAGCCAAGGGATGACAGGGGGCAGGGAGACCCAGTACTTC
.	TRBV5-1	15	TRBJ2-7	.	CASSLEAGRPYEQYF	TGCGCCAGCAGCTTGGAGGCAGGTCGGCCCTACGAGCAGTACTTC
TRBD1	TRBV16	15	TRBJ2-2	.	CASSQVKGAAGELFF	TGTGCCAGCAGCCAAGTCAAGGGGGCGGCCGGGGAGCTGTTTTTT
TRBD2	TRBV11-2	16	TRBJ2-1	.	CASSLRERDPYNEQFF	TGTGCCAGCAGCTTAAGGGAGCGGGATCCCTACAATGAGCAGTTCTTC
.	TRBV30	11	TRBJ2-1	.	CAWALYNEQFF	TGTGCCTGGGCCCTGTACAATGAGCAGTTCTTC
.	TRBV7-7	15	TRBJ2-5	.	CASSHSGGKQETQYF	TGTGCTAGCAGCCATAGTGGGGGGAAGCAAGAGACCCAGTACTTC
TRBD1	TRBV18	15	TRBJ1-1	.	CASSRGTGVDTEAFF	TGTGCCAGCTCACGTGGGACAGGGGTGGACACTGAAGCTTTCTTT
.	TRBV9	15	TRBJ2-1	.	CASSPRSSSYNEQFF	TGTGCCAGCAGCCCCCGATCTAGCTCCTACAATGAGCAGTTCTTC
.	TRBV4-2	15	TRBJ2-3	.	CASSQSPRGGNTQYF	TGTGCCAGCAGCCAAAGCCCCCGGGGAGGAAATACGCAGTATTTT
TRBD2	TRBV7-9	14	TRBJ2-5	.	CATPKGGSYETQYF	TGTGCCACTCCAAAGGGAGGGTCCTACGAGACCCAGTACTTC
.	TRBV6-5	14	TRBJ1-1	.	CASSSEGGNTEAFF	TGTGCCAGCAGTTCTGAGGGAGGGAACACTGAAGCTTTCTTT
.	TRBV28	15	TRBJ2-2	.	CASSFELANTGELFF	TGTGCCAGCAGTTTCGAGTTGGCGAACACCGGGGAGCTGTTTTTT
.	TRBV5-8	14	TRBJ1-4	.	CASSLADYREKLFF	TGTGCCAGCAGCTTGGCCGACTACCGTGAAAAACTGTTTTTT
TRBD2	TRBV6-5	13	TRBJ2-5	.	CASSYGEGQTQYF	TGTGCCAGCAGTTACGGGGAGGGCCAGACCCAGTACTTC
.	TRBV30	13	TRBJ1-1	.	CAWNRARGTEAFF	TGTGCCTGGAACAGGGCTCGAGGGACTGAAGCTTTCTTT
.	TRBV7-6	15	TRBJ2-2	.	CASSSRDTRTGELFF	TGTGCCAGCAGCAGCAGGGACACCCGTACCGGGGAGCTGTTTTTT
.	TRBV5-1	14	TRBJ2-1	.	CASSTYRDYNEQFF	TGCGCCAGCAGCACATACAGGGACTACAATGAGCAGTTCTTC
TRBD1	TRBV7-2	13	TRBJ1-4	.	CASRPGGNEKLFF	TGTGCCAGCAGGCCAGGGGGTAATGAAAAACTGTTTTTT
.	TRBV12-2	12	TRBJ1-2	.	CASRAGQCGYTF	TGTGCAAGTCGGGCTGGACAGTGTGGCTACACCTTC
.	TRBV11-2	13	TRBJ1-5	few	CASSIQGDQPQHF	TGTGCCAGCAGCATACAGGGAGATCAGCCCCAGCATTTT
TRBD1	TRBV5-4	16	TRBJ2-1	.	CASSSQWTGKGNEQFF	TGTGCCAGCAGCTCGCAGTGGACAGGGAAGGGCAATGAGCAGTTCTTC
.	TRBV5-4	11	TRBJ2-7	.	CASSLGGEQYF	TGTGCCAGCAGCCTCGGCGGAGAGCAGTACTTC
.	TRBV6-5	13	TRBJ1-1	.	CASRKEMNTEAFF	TGTGCCAGCAGGAAGGAGATGAACACTGAAGCTTTCTTT
TRBD1	TRBV4-2	15	TRBJ2-7	few	CASSPMAGGTYEQYF	TGTGCCAGCAGCCCCATGGCAGGGGGAACCTACGAGCAGTACTTC
.	TRBV10-3	14	TRBJ2-3	.	CAISESGGTDTQYF	TGTGCCATCAGTGAGTCCGGAGGTACAGATACGCAGTATTTT
TRBD2	TRBV4-1	20	TRBJ2-2	.	CASSQGRLAGGRVKTEELFF	TGCGCCAGCAGCCAGGGCCGACTAGCGGGGGGGCGGGTCAAAACCGAGGAGCTGTTTTTT
TRBD2	TRBV7-8	13	TRBJ2-3	.	CASSRSGGNTQYF	TGTGCCAGCAGCCGTAGCGGGGGTAATACGCAGTATTTT
.	TRBV11-3	13	TRBJ1-1	.	CASSFTGNTEAFF	TGTGCCAGCAGCTTTACAGGGAACACTGAAGCTTTCTTT
.	TRBV5-1	13	TRBJ1-2	few	CASSLSPSYGYTF	TGCGCCAGCAGCTTGAGTCCCAGCTATGGCTACACCTTC
.	TRBV5-8	14	TRBJ1-1	.	CASSRRFTITEAFF	TGTGCCAGCAGCCGACGTTTCACTATCACTGAAGCTTTCTTT
.	TRBV21-1	18	TRBJ2-4	.	CASSLRSGTRGCENIQYF	TGTGCCAGCAGCTTGCGGTCCGGGACTAGAGGTTGTGAAAACATTCAGTACTTC
TRBD1	TRBV4-1	18	TRBJ2-7	.	CASSQDWGLSDRGIEQYF	TGCGCCAGCAGCCAAGATTGGGGTTTGAGTGACAGGGGAATCGAGCAGTACTTC
.	TRBV11-3	13	TRBJ1-1	.	CASSSGLNTEAFF	TGTGCCAGCAGCTCGGGTTTGAACACTGAAGCTTTCTTT
TRBD1	TRBV7-9	14	TRBJ1-2	many	CASSPGTGAGGYTF	TGTGCCAGCAGCCCCGGGACAGGGGCGGGAGGCTACACCTTC
.	TRBV18	13	TRBJ1-5	few	CASSQGIEQPQHF	TGTGCCAGCTCACAGGGGATCGAACAGCCCCAGCATTTT
TRBD1	TRBV5-1	16	TRBJ1-1	once	CASSLGTGGLNTEAFF	TGCGCCAGCAGCCTGGGGACAGGGGGCCTGAACACTGAAGCTTTCTTT
TRBD1	TRBV6-2/TRBV6-3	14	TRBJ1-1	.	CASSRQGANTEAFF	TGTGCCAGCAGTCGACAGGGGGCGAACACTGAAGCTTTCTTT